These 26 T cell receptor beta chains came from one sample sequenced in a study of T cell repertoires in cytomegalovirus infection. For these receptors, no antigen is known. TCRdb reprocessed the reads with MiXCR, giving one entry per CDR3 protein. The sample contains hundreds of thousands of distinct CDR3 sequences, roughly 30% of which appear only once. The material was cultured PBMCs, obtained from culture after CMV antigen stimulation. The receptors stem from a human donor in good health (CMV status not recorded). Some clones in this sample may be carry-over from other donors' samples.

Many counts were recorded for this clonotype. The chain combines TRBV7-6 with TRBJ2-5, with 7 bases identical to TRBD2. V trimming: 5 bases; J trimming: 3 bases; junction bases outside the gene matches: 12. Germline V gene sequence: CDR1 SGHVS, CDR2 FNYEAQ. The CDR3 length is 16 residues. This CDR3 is CASSLSRLADEETQYF. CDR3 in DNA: TGTGCCAGCAGCCTATCCCGACTAGCTGATGAAGAGACCCAGTACTTC.

This chain's CDR3 is CASSVGMDKSYEQYF. The CDR3 DNA is TGTGCCAGCAGCGTAGGGATGGACAAATCCTACGAGCAGTACTTC. The chain couples TRBV9 to TRBJ2-7, with a possible D match to TRBD1 (5 bases). V lost 0 bases and J 1 base, leaving 11 bases between the germline ends. CDR3 length equals 15 residues. Germline CDR1 SGDLS, CDR2 YYNGEE.

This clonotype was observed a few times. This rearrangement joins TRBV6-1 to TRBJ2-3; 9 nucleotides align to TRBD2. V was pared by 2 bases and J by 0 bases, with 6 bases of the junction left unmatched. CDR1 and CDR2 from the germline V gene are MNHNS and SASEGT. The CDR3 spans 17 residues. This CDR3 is CASSELAGSTSTDTQYF. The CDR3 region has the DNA TGTGCCAGCAGTGAACTAGCGGGGAGCACTAGCACAGATACGCAGTATTTT.

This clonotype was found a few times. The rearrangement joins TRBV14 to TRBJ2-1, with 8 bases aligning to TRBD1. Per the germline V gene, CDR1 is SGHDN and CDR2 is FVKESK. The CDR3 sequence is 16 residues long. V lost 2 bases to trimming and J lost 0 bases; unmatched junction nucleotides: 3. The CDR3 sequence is CASSQYRGFSYNEQFF. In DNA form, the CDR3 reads TGTGCCAGCAGCCAATACAGGGGGTTCTCCTACAATGAGCAGTTCTTC.

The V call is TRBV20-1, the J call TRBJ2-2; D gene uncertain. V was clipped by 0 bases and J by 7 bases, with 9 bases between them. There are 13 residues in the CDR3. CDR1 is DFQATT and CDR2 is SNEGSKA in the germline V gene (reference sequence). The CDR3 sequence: CSARDRVHGELFF. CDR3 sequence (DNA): TGCAGTGCTAGAGATAGGGTCCACGGGGAGCTGTTTTTT.

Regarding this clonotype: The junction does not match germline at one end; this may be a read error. The CDR3 coding sequence is TGTGCCAGCAGCCGCACTTGGTCCACTGAAGCTTCCTTT. Translation gives CASSRTWSTEASF. The chain is built from TRBV9 and TRBJ1-1, with D hard to call. The CDR3 is 13 residues long. Germline loops: CDR1 SGDLS, CDR2 YYNGEE.

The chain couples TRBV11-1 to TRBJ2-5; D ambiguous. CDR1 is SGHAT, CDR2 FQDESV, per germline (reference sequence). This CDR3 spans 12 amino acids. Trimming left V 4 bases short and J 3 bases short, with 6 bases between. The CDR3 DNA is TGTGCCAGCAGCTCTAATAAAGAGACCCAGTACTTC. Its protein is CASSSNKETQYF. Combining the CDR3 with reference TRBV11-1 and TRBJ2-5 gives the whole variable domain EAEVAQSPRYKITEKSQAVAFWCDPISGHATLYWYRQILGQGPELLVQFQDESVVDDSQLPKDRFSAERLKGVDSTLKIQPAELGDSAMYLCASSSNKETQYFGPGTRLLVL.

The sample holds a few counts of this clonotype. The CDR3 protein is CASTHRGLAGGPGLDTQYF. DNA of the CDR3: TGTGCCAGCACCCATCGGGGGCTAGCGGGAGGGCCGGGTTTAGATACGCAGTATTTT. The gene calls are TRBV19 and TRBJ2-3; 12 positions agree with TRBD2. V was clipped by 9 bases and J by 5 bases; unmatched bases: 21. Germline CDR1 LNHDA, CDR2 SQIVND (reference sequence). The CDR3 is 19 amino acids.

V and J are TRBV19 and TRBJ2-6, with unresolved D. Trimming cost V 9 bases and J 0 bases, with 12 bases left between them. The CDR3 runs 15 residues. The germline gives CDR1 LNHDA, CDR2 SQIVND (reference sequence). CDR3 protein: CASRASGSGANVLTF. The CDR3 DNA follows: TGTGCCAGCCGTGCCTCCGGCTCTGGGGCCAACGTCCTGACTTTC.

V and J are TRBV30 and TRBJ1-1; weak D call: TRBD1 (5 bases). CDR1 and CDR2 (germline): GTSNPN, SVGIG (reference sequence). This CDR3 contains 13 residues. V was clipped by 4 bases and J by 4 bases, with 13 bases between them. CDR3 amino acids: CAWKGSVFTEAFF. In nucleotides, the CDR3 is TGTGCCTGGAAGGGGAGTGTATTCACTGAAGCTTTCTTT.

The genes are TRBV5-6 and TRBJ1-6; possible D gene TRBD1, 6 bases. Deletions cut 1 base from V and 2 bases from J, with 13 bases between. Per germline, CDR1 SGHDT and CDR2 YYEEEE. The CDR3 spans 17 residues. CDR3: CASSLRRDIAYNSPLHF. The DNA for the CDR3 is TGTGCCAGCAGCTTGCGGAGGGACATCGCCTATAATTCACCCCTCCACTTT.

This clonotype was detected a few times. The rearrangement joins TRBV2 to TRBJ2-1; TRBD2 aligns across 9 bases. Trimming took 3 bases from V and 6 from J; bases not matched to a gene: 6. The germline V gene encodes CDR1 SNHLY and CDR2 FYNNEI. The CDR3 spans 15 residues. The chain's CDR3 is CASSERGGPFNEQFF. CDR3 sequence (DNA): TGTGCCAGCAGTGAGCGGGGGGGCCCTTTCAATGAGCAGTTCTTC.

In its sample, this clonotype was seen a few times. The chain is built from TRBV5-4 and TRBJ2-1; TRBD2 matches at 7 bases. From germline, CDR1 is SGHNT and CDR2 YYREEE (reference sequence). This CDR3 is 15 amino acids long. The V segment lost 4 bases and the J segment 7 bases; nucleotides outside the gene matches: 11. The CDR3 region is CASSIQPGGPNEQFF. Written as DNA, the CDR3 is TGTGCCAGCAGCATCCAGCCGGGAGGACCAAATGAGCAGTTCTTC. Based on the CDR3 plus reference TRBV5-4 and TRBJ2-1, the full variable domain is ETGVTQSPTHLIKTRGQQVTLRCSSQSGHNTVSWYQQALGQGPQFIFQYYREEENGRGNFPPRFSGLQFPNYSSELNVNALELDDSALYLCASSIQPGGPNEQFFGPGTRLTVL.

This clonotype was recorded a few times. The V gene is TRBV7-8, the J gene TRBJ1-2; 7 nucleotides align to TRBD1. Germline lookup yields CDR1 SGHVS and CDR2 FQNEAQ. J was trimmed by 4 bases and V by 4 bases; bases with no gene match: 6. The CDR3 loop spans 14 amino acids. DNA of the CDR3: TGTGCCAGCAGCTCCAGGGGGGGACGCTATGGCTACACCTTC. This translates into CASSSRGGRYGYTF.

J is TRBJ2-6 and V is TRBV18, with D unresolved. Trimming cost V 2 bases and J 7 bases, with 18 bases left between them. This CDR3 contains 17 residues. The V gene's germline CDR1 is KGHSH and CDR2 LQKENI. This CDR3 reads CASSPGGTTLGANVLTF. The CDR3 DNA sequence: TGTGCCAGCTCACCAGGCGGCACAACTCTGGGCGCCAACGTCCTGACTTTC.

The CDR3 region has the DNA TGTGCCAGCAGTCATATTACAGAAACTAATGAAAAACTGTTTTTT. This encodes CASSHITETNEKLFF. The J gene is TRBJ1-4, the V gene TRBV28; D remains ambiguous. Germline-derived CDR1 and CDR2 are MDHEN and SYDVKM. Between the trimmed V and J ends, which lost 5 bases and 1 base, there was a span of 11 bases. The CDR3 sequence is 15 residues long.

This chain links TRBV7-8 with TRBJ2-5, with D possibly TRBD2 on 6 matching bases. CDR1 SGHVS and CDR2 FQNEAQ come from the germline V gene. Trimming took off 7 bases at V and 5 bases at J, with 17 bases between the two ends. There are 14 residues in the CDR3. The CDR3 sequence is CASNTRGVYETQYF. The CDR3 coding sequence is TGTGCCAGCAATACGCGGGGAGTTTATGAGACCCAGTACTTC.

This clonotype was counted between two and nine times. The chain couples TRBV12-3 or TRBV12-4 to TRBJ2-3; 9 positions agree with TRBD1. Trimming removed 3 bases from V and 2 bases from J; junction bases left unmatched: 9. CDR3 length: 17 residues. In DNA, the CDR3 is TGTGCCAGCAGTTTTCCGCCAGGGACAGGGCCCACAGATACGCAGTATTTT. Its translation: CASSFPPGTGPTDTQYF.

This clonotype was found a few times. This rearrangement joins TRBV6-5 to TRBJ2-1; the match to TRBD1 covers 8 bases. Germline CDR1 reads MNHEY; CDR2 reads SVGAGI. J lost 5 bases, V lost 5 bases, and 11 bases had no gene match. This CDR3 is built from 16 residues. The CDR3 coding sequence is TGTGCCAGCAGTAGACTCCGGACAGGGAAAAACAATGAGCAGTTCTTC. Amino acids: CASSRLRTGKNNEQFF.

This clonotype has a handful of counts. The DNA for the CDR3 is TGTGCCAGCAGTTACTCGAAATGGGGTCCTGAGCAGTTCTTC. This codes for CASSYSKWGPEQFF. The chain combines TRBV6-2 or TRBV6-3 with TRBJ2-1; D is uncertain. CDR3 size: 14 residues. Trimming shortened V by 0 bases and J by 9 bases, and 12 bases separated the two germline ends. Looked up from germline, CDR1 is MNHEY and CDR2 is SVGEGT.

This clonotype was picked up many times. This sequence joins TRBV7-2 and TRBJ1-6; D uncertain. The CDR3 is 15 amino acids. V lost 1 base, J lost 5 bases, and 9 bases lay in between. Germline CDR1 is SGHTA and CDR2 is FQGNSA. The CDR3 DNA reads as TGTGCCAGCAGCTTAGAGGGAGCCCATAATTCACCCCTCCACTTT. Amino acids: CASSLEGAHNSPLHF.

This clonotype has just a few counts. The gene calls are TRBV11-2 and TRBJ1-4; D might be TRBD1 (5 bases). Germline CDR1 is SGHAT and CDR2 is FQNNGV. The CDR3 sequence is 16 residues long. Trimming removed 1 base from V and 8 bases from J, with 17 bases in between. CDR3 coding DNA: TGTGCCAGCAGCTTAGTCCCCCGGCATTCAGGGGAAAAACTGTTTTTT. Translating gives CASSLVPRHSGEKLFF.

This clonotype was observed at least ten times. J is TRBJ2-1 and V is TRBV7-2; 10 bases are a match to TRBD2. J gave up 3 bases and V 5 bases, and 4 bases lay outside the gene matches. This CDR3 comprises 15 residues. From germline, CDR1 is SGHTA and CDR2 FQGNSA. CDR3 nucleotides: TGTGCCAGCAGCCCTCAGCGGGAGGGCTACAATGAGCAGTTCTTC. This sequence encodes CASSPQREGYNEQFF.

The chain's CDR3 is CASSEYRVYNSPLHF. CDR3 in DNA: TGTGCCAGCAGTGAATACCGAGTCTATAATTCACCCCTCCACTTT. This rearrangement joins TRBV2 to TRBJ1-6; D uncertain. Trimming stripped 2 bases from V and 3 bases from J, with 8 bases between. The CDR3 is made up of 15 amino acids. Germline V gene sequence: CDR1 SNHLY, CDR2 FYNNEI.

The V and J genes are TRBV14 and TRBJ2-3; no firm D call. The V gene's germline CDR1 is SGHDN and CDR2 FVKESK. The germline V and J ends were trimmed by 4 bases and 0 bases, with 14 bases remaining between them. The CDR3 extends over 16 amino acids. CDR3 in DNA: TGTGCCAGCAGCCCAACCAGAATTACTAGCACAGATACGCAGTATTTT. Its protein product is CASSPTRITSTDTQYF.

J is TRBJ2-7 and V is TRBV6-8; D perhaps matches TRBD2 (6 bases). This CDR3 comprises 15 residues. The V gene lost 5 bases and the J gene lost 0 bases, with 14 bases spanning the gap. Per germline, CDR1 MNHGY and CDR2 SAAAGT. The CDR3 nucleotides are TGTGCCAGCAGTGTAGCGGCACTAAACTCCTACGAGCAGTACTTC. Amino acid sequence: CASSVAALNSYEQYF.